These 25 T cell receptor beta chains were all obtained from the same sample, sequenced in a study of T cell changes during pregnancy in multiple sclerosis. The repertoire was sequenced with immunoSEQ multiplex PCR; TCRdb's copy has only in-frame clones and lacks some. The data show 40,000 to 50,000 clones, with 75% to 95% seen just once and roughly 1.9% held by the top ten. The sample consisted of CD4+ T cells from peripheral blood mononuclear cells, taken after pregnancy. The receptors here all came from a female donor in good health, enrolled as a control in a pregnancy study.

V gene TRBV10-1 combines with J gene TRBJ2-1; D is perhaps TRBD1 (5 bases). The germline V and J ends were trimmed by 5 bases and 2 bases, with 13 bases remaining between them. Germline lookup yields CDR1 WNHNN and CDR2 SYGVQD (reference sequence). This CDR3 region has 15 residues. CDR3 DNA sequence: TGCGCCAGCAGTAGGTCCAGGGCAACCTACAATGAGCAGTTCTTC. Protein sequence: CASSRSRATYNEQFF.

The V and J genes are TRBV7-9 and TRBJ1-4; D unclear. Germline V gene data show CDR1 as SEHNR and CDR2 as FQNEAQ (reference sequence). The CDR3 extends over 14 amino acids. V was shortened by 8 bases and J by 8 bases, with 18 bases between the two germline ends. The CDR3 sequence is CASAIGEGGEKLFF. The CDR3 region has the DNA TGTGCCAGCGCTATTGGAGAGGGTGGAGAAAAACTGTTTTTT.

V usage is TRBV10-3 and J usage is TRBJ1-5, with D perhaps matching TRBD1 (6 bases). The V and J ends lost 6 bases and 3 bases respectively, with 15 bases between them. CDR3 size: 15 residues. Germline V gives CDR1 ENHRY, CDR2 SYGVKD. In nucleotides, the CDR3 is TGTGCCATCAGCCGAGCAGGGGCGGACAATCAGCCCCAGCATTTT. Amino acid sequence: CAISRAGADNQPQHF.

CDR3 in amino acids: CASSSGQGANEKLFF. CDR3 nucleotide sequence: TGTGCCAGCAGCTCAGGACAGGGGGCTAATGAAAAACTGTTTTTT. J is TRBJ1-4 and V is TRBV9, with TRBD1 matching 10 bases. The CDR3 consists of 15 residues. Trimming removed 4 bases from V and 3 bases from J; junction bases left unmatched: 3. Germline-derived CDR1 and CDR2 are SGDLS and YYNGEE.

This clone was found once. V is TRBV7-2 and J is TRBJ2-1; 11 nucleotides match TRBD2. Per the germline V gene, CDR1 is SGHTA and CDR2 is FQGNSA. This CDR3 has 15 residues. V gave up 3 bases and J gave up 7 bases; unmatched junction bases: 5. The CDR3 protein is CASSLTSGMGNEQFF. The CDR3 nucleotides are TGTGCCAGCAGCTTGACTAGCGGGATGGGGAATGAGCAGTTCTTC.

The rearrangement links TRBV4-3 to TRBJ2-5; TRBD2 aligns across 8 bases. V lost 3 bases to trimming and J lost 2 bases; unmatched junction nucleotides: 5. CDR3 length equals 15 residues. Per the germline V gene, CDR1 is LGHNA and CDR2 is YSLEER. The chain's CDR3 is CASSQAGTSQETQYF. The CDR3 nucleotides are TGCGCCAGCAGCCAGGCGGGGACTAGTCAAGAGACCCAGTACTTC.

Here the CDR3 reads CASSLSKTGKDEQFF. The CDR3 bases are TGTGCCAGCAGTTTATCTAAGACGGGGAAGGATGAGCAGTTCTTC. The chain links TRBV28 to TRBJ2-1; D possibly corresponds to TRBD2 (5 bases). Trimming pared 1 base from V and 8 bases from J, leaving 15 bases between. The CDR3 totals 15 residues. Germline loops: CDR1 MDHEN, CDR2 SYDVKM.

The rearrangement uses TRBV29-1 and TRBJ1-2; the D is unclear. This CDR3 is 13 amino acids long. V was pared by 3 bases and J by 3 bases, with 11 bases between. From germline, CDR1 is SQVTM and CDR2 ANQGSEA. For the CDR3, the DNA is TGCAGCGTTGATAAGGCAGGCGACTATGGCTACACCTTC. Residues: CSVDKAGDYGYTF. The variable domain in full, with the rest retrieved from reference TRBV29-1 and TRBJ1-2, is SAVISQKPSRDICQRGTSLTIQCQVDSQVTMMFWYRQQPGQSLTLIATANQGSEATYESGFVIDKFPISRPNLTFSTLTVSNMSPEDSSIYLCSVDKAGDYGYTFGSGTRLTVV.

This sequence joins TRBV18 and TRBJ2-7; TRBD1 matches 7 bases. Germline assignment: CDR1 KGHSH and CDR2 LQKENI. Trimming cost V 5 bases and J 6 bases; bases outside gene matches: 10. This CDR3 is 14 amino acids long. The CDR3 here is CASSMGQLGVEQYF. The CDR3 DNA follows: TGTGCCAGCTCAATGGGACAGCTGGGGGTCGAGCAGTACTTC.

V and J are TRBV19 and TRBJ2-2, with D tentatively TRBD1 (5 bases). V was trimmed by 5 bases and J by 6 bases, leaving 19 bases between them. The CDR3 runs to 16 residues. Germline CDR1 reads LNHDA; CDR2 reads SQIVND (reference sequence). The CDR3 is CASSPRRAQGAGELFF. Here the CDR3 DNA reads TGTGCCAGTAGTCCCCGCAGGGCTCAAGGCGCCGGGGAGCTGTTTTTT.

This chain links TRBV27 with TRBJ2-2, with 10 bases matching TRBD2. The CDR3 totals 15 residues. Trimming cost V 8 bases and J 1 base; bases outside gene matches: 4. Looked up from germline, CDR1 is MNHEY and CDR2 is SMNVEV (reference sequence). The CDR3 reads CASQLAGGNTGELFF. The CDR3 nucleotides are TGTGCCAGCCAGTTAGCGGGGGGGAACACCGGGGAGCTGTTTTTT.

In DNA, the CDR3 is TGTGCCAGCAGTTTACGTGCACAGGGGGCTTCCGAGCAGTACTTC. Its protein product is CASSLRAQGASEQYF. The chain joins TRBV27 to TRBJ2-7, with TRBD1 matching over 9 bases. The ends lost 2 bases at V and 6 bases at J; junction bases unmatched: 8. Germline CDR1 MNHEY, CDR2 SMNVEV (reference sequence). The CDR3 length is 15 residues.

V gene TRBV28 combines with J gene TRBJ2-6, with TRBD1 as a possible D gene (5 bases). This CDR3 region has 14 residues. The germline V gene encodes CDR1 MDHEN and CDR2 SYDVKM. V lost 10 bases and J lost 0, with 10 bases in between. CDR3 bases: TGTGCCACCGGACAACCCTCTGGGGCCAACGTCCTGACTTTC. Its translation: CATGQPSGANVLTF.

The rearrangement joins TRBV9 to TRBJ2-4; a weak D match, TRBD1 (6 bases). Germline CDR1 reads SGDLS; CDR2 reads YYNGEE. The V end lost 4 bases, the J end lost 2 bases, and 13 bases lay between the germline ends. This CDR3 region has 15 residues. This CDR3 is CASSPQGTPKNIQYF. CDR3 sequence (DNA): TGTGCCAGCAGCCCCCAGGGGACCCCCAAAAACATTCAGTACTTC.

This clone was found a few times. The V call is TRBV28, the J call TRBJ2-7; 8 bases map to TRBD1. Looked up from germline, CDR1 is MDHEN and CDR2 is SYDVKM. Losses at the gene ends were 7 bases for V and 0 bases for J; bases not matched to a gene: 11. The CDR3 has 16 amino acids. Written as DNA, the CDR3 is TGTGCCAGCACCACTACCTCGGGACAGGACTCCTACGAGCAGTACTTC. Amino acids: CASTTTSGQDSYEQYF. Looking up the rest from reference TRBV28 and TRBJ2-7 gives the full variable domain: DVKVTQSSRYLVKRTGEKVFLECVQDMDHENMFWYRQDPGLGLRLIYFSYDVKMKEKGDIPEGYSVSREKKERFSLILESASTNQTSMYLCASTTTSGQDSYEQYFGPGTRLTVT.

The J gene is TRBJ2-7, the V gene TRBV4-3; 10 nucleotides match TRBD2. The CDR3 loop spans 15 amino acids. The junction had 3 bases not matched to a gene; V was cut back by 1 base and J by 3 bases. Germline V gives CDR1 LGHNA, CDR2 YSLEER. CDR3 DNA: TGCGCCAGCAGCCAAGGATCTAGCGGGGGCTACGAGCAGTACTTC. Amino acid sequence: CASSQGSSGGYEQYF.

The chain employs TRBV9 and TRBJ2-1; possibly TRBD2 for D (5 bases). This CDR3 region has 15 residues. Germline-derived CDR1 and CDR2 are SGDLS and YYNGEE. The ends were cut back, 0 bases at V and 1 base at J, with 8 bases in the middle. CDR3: CASSVGRPSYNEQFF. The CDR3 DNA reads TGTGCCAGCAGCGTAGGGAGGCCATCCTACAATGAGCAGTTCTTC. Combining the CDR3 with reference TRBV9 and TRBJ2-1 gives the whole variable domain DSGVTQTPKHLITATGQRVTLRCSPRSGDLSVYWYQQSLDQGLQFLIQYYNGEERAKGNILERFSAQQFPDLHSELNLSSLELGDSALYFCASSVGRPSYNEQFFGPGTRLTVL.

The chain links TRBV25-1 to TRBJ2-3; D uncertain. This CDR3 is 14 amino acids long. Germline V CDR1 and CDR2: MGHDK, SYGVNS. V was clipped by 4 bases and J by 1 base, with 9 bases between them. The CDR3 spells CASSAYGGTDTQYF. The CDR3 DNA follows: TGTGCCAGCAGTGCCTATGGTGGCACAGATACGCAGTATTTT.

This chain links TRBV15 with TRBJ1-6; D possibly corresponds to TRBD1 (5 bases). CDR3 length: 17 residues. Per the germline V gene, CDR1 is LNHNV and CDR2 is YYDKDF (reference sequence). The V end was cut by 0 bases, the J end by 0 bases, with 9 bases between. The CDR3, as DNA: TGTGCCACCAGCAGAGATGGGGGGAGCTCCTATAATTCACCCCTCCACTTT. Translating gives CATSRDGGSSYNSPLHF.

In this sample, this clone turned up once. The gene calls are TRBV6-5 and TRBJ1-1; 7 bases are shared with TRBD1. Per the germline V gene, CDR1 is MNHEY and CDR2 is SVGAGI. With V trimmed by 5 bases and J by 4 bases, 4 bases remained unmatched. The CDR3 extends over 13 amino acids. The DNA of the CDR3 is TGTGCCAGCAGTCTCACAGGGGCCACTGAAGCTTTCTTT. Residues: CASSLTGATEAFF.

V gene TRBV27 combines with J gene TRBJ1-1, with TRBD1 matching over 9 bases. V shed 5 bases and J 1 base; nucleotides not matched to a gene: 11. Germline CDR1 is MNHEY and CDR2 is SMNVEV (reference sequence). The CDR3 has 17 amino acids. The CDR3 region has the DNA TGTGCCAGCAGTCCGGGACAGGGAGTAGGGGGGAACACTGAAGCTTTCTTT. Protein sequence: CASSPGQGVGGNTEAFF.

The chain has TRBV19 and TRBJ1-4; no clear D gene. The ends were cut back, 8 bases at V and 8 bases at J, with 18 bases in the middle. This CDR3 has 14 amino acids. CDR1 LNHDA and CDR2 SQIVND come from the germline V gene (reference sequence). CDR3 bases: TGTGCCAGTCAGGCCCCAAGGACTCGGGAAAAACTGTTTTTT. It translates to CASQAPRTREKLFF.

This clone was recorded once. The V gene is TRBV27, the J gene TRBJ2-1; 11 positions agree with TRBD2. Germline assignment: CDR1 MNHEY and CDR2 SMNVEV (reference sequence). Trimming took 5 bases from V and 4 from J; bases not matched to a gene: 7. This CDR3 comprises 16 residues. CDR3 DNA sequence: TGTGCCAGCAGTCTGAGACTAGCGGGGACTTACAATGAGCAGTTCTTC. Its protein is CASSLRLAGTYNEQFF.

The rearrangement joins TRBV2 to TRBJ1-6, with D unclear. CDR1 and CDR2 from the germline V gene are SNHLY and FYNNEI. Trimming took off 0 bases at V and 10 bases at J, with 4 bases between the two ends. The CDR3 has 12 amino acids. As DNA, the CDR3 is TGTGCCAGCAGTGAAGCCCTATCACCCCTCCACTTT. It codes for CASSEALSPLHF.

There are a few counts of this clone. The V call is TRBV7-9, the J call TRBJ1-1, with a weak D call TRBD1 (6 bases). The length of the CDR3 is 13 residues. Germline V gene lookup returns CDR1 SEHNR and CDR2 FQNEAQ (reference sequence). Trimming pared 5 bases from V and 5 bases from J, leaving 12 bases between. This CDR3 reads CASSLQGLTEAFF. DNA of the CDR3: TGTGCCAGCAGCCTACAGGGTTTAACTGAAGCTTTCTTT.